Each of the 15 T cell receptor beta chains below was sequenced from the same sample in a study of blood T cell repertoires in COVID-19. Sequencing used immunoSEQ multiplex PCR; TCRdb keeps in-frame clones, though not all of them. The data show 300,000 or so clones, around 90% seen once. Material: PBMCs or T cells enriched from blood (not recorded which). Receptors originate from a woman aged 25 to 45 who had recovered from COVID-19.

This chain joins TRBV24-1 and TRBJ2-3, with D perhaps matching TRBD1 (6 bases). The germline V gene has CDR1 KGHDR and CDR2 SFDVKD. Trimming took off 7 bases at V and 7 bases at J, with 17 bases between the two ends. The CDR3 has 14 amino acids. CDR3 DNA: TGTGCCACCAGCCTACAGGGTACGGAGAATACGCAGTATTTT. Its translation: CATSLQGTENTQYF.

The chain recombines TRBV29-1 with TRBJ2-7; D unresolved. This CDR3 comprises 15 residues. Germline CDR1 and CDR2: SQVTM and ANQGSEA. Trimming took off 2 bases at V and 0 bases at J, with 14 bases between the two ends. Here the CDR3 reads CSVETWLQNSYEQYF. CDR3 DNA: TGCAGCGTTGAAACGTGGCTTCAGAACTCCTACGAGCAGTACTTC.

The sample holds one count of this clone. The chain employs TRBV7-6 and TRBJ1-1; D may be TRBD1 (5 bases). This CDR3 is built from 14 residues. The germline CDR1 and CDR2 sequences are SGHVS and FNYEAQ. Trimming took off 1 base at V and 1 base at J, with 7 bases between the two ends. The CDR3 loop reads CASSLGGRNTEAFF. DNA for the CDR3: TGTGCCAGCAGCTTAGGGGGCCGGAACACTGAAGCTTTCTTT. Using reference TRBV7-6 and TRBJ1-1 for the parts outside the CDR3, the full variable domain is GAGVSQSPRYKVTKRGQDVALRCDPISGHVSLYWYRQALGQGPEFLTYFNYEAQQDKSGLPNDRFSAERPEGSISTLTIQRTEQRDSAMYRCASSLGGRNTEAFFGQGTRLTVV.

This clone came up once. The chain couples TRBV18 to TRBJ1-1; 7 bases agree with TRBD1. The CDR3 extends over 14 amino acids. J gave up 2 bases and V 6 bases, and 6 bases lay outside the gene matches. The germline V gene has CDR1 KGHSH and CDR2 LQKENI. CDR3 nucleotides: TGTGCCAGCTCGGAAGGGACAGCCAACACTGAAGCTTTCTTT. This gives the protein CASSEGTANTEAFF.

The genes are TRBV10-3 and TRBJ1-5, with 8 bases aligning to TRBD1. This CDR3 has 14 residues. Unmatched junction bases numbered 7, after V lost 7 bases and J lost 5 bases. Germline CDR1 and CDR2: ENHRY and SYGVKD. The CDR3 bases are TGTGCCATCAAGCCGACAGGGGTAGATCAGCCCCAGCATTTT. Amino acid sequence: CAIKPTGVDQPQHF.

V usage is TRBV9 and J usage is TRBJ2-2, with 10 bases that match TRBD1. V shed 3 bases, J shed 5 bases, and the junction held 7 bases outside the gene matches. CDR1 is SGDLS, CDR2 YYNGEE, per germline. The CDR3 sequence is 16 residues long. The CDR3 DNA sequence: TGTGCCAGCAGCGATACCGGGACAGGGGAAACCGGGGAGCTGTTTTTT. This gives the protein CASSDTGTGETGELFF.

The chain carries TRBV2 and TRBJ2-3; perhaps TRBD2 as D (5 bases). The V gene lost 4 bases and the J gene lost 0 bases, with 8 bases spanning the gap. There are 14 residues in the CDR3. Germline lookup yields CDR1 SNHLY and CDR2 FYNNEI. The CDR3 sequence is CASSVRGSTDTQYF. CDR3 DNA: TGTGCCAGCAGTGTTCGCGGGAGCACAGATACGCAGTATTTT. The full variable domain, in which reference TRBV2 and TRBJ2-3 provide the parts outside the CDR3, is EPEVTQTPSHQVTQMGQEVILRCVPISNHLYFYWYRQILGQKVEFLVSFYNNEISEKSEIFDDQFSVERPDGSNFTLKIRSTKLEDSAMYFCASSVRGSTDTQYFGPGTRLTVL.

This rearrangement joins TRBV29-1 to TRBJ1-1, with D perhaps TRBD1 (6 bases). The CDR3 totals 13 residues. CDR1 and CDR2 from the germline V gene are SQVTM and ANQGSEA. The V gene lost 1 base and the J gene lost 4 bases, with 10 bases spanning the gap. The CDR3 nucleotides are TGCAGCGTTGAAGCCCGAGGGGGCACTGAAGCTTTCTTT. Translating gives CSVEARGGTEAFF.

The chain recombines TRBV19 with TRBJ2-1, with TRBD2 matching over 10 bases. V shed 7 bases, J shed 7 bases, and the junction held 10 bases outside the gene matches. The CDR3 contains 15 residues. From germline, CDR1 is LNHDA and CDR2 SQIVND (reference sequence). CDR3 in DNA: TGTGCCAGTATTGACGGAGCGGGAGGGTCGAATGAGCAGTTCTTC. This translates into CASIDGAGGSNEQFF.

In this sample, this clone turned up once. This chain connects TRBV27 to TRBJ2-1; D is possibly TRBD2 (6 bases). The germline V gene has CDR1 MNHEY and CDR2 SMNVEV (reference sequence). V gave up 10 bases and J gave up 8 bases, with 15 bases separating them. The length of the CDR3 is 12 residues. The CDR3 DNA sequence: TGTGCCACCTCGGGGAGGATCGATGAGCAGTTCTTC. Residues: CATSGRIDEQFF.

This chain uses TRBV7-2 with TRBJ2-7; a possible D gene is TRBD2 (6 bases). CDR1 is SGHTA and CDR2 is FQGNSA in the germline V gene. Trimming stripped 3 bases from V and 9 bases from J, with 12 bases between. CDR3 length equals 12 residues. Here the CDR3 reads CASSLRLGGQYF. The CDR3 nucleotides are TGTGCCAGCAGCTTGCGTTTGGGGGGGCAGTACTTC.

In DNA form, the CDR3 reads TGTGCCAGCAGTACGGGACTAGCGGGAGACTACGAGCAGTACTTC. Residues: CASSTGLAGDYEQYF. The chain uses TRBV6-5 and TRBJ2-7; 14 bases fit TRBD2. Germline V CDR1 and CDR2: MNHEY, SVGAGI. The CDR3 length is 15 residues. J lost 3 bases, V lost 5 bases, and 3 bases had no gene match.

This sequence joins TRBV2 and TRBJ2-5, with D unclear. The CDR3 runs 17 residues. Germline lookup yields CDR1 SNHLY and CDR2 FYNNEI. V lost 3 bases to trimming and J lost 1 base, with 18 bases between them. CDR3 in amino acids: CASSDPISYSGQETQYF. CDR3 sequence (DNA): TGTGCCAGCAGTGACCCAATATCTTACAGTGGCCAAGAGACCCAGTACTTC.

The chain links TRBV28 to TRBJ1-5; 9 bases match TRBD1. The CDR3 contains 16 residues. CDR1 is MDHEN and CDR2 is SYDVKM in the germline V gene. Unmatched junction bases numbered 16, after V lost 10 bases and J lost 6 bases. The CDR3 loop is CAIKSTGGLESQPQHF. The CDR3 coding sequence is TGTGCCATCAAATCCACAGGGGGCTTGGAATCTCAGCCCCAGCATTTT.

The chain has TRBV28 and TRBJ1-5; maybe TRBD1 (5 bases). Trimming removed 5 bases at V and 5 bases at J, with 19 bases between. Germline CDR1 reads MDHEN; CDR2 reads SYDVKM. The CDR3 spans 16 residues. CDR3 protein: CASSPQGMGRDQPQHF. For the CDR3, the DNA is TGTGCCAGCAGTCCCCAAGGAATGGGCAGGGATCAGCCCCAGCATTTT.